The 24 T cell receptor beta chains reported below all come from one sample, sequenced in a study of T-cell reconstitution after alpha-beta-depleted transplantation in children. TCRbeta library construction was performed incorporating unique molecular identifiers. TCRdb processed the PCR reads anew with MiXCR; each CDR3 protein has one entry. The profile shows some 350,000 distinct CDR3 sequences, about a tenth of them singletons. The sequences come from PBMCs from the stem cell graft donor, collected from the stem cell graft. These receptor sequences come from a human donor who donated a stem cell graft to a child with acute lymphoblastic leukemia.

In this sample, this clonotype turned up many times. The chain employs TRBV7-2 and TRBJ2-1, with TRBD2 matching over 9 bases. CDR3 length: 15 residues. The germline V gene has CDR1 SGHTA and CDR2 FQGNSA. V lost 5 bases to trimming and J lost 4 bases; unmatched junction nucleotides: 6. The CDR3 region has the DNA TGTGCCAGCAGCGCAACTAGCGGGCCTTACAATGAGCAGTTCTTC. Translating it yields CASSATSGPYNEQFF.

In this sample, this clonotype turned up a few times. This chain uses TRBV20-1 with TRBJ1-3; no reliable D call. Trimming took off 0 bases at V and 4 bases at J, with 4 bases between the two ends. The CDR3 contains 12 residues. Germline lookup yields CDR1 DFQATT and CDR2 SNEGSKA (reference sequence). The CDR3 region is CSARDGGNTIYF. The CDR3, as DNA: TGCAGTGCTAGAGATGGGGGAAACACCATATATTTT.

This clonotype was counted many times. V gene TRBV3-1 combines with J gene TRBJ2-5, with 12 bases aligning to TRBD2. The CDR3 has 21 amino acids. Germline CDR1 and CDR2: LGHDT and YNNKEL (reference sequence). The V gene end was trimmed by 1 base and the J gene end by 5 bases; junction bases not matched to a gene: 20. DNA for the CDR3: TGTGCCAGCAGCCAAGTGATCGAGACGGTGGGGACTAGCGGGCGTTTGGAGACCCAGTACTTC. Translating gives CASSQVIETVGTSGRLETQYF.

This clonotype was seen a handful of times. The chain has TRBV5-5 and TRBJ2-1; D may be TRBD2 (5 bases). CDR1 SGHKS and CDR2 YYEKEE come from the germline V gene (reference sequence). V was cut by 4 bases and J by 3 bases, with 17 bases left in between. The length of the CDR3 is 16 residues. CDR3 region: CASSPPGSRSYNEQFF. The CDR3 bases are TGTGCCAGCAGCCCGCCGGGATCCCGGAGCTACAATGAGCAGTTCTTC. The full variable domain, its missing parts supplied by reference TRBV5-5 and TRBJ2-1, is DAGVTQSPTHLIKTRGQQVTLRCSPISGHKSVSWYQQVLGQGPQFIFQYYEKEERGRGNFPDRFSARQFPNYSSELNVNALLLGDSALYLCASSPPGSRSYNEQFFGPGTRLTVL.

The chain employs TRBV5-1 and TRBJ2-1, with 11 bases lining up with TRBD1. The V gene's germline CDR1 is SGHRS and CDR2 YFSETQ. V lost 0 bases and J lost 8; bases outside the gene matches: 1. The CDR3 runs to 14 residues. The CDR3 loop reads CASSLGTGGHEQFF. CDR3 DNA: TGCGCCAGCAGCTTGGGGACAGGGGGCCATGAGCAGTTCTTC.

This chain uses TRBV18 with TRBJ2-7, with a tentative D call TRBD2 (6 bases). Trimming stripped 6 bases from V and 0 bases from J, with 15 bases between. Germline assignment: CDR1 KGHSH and CDR2 LQKENI. The CDR3 consists of 15 residues. The DNA for the CDR3 is TGTGCCAGCTCGTACTCAAGCGGGTCCTCCTACGAGCAGTACTTC. Translation: CASSYSSGSSYEQYF.

This chain joins TRBV4-2 and TRBJ2-1; possibly TRBD1 or TRBD2 for D (5 bases each). V dropped 0 bases and J dropped 8 bases, with 8 bases sitting between them. The germline V gene encodes CDR1 LGHNA and CDR2 YNFKEQ. CDR3 size: 13 residues. The CDR3 DNA reads as TGTGCCAGCAGCCAAGATTCGGGGCATGAGCAGTTCTTC. Translated: CASSQDSGHEQFF.

The genes are TRBV29-1 and TRBJ2-7, with 10 bases that match TRBD2. Germline CDR1 reads SQVTM; CDR2 reads ANQGSEA. Trimming at V came to 7 bases and at J to 4 bases, leaving 7 bases not matched to a gene. CDR3 length equals 13 residues. The CDR3 DNA is TGCAGCGCCATAGCGGGAGGAGAATACGAGCAGTACTTC. Residues: CSAIAGGEYEQYF.

The rearrangement uses TRBV2 and TRBJ2-1; 9 nucleotides agree with TRBD2. J gave up 8 bases and V 1 base, and 6 bases lay outside the gene matches. The CDR3 consists of 15 residues. Germline CDR1 is SNHLY and CDR2 is FYNNEI. DNA for the CDR3: TGTGCCAGCAGTGAAGGCGGGACTAGCATGGATGAGCAGTTCTTC. Its translation: CASSEGGTSMDEQFF.

This clonotype was picked up a small number of times. The chain carries TRBV11-2 and TRBJ2-3; 7 bases match TRBD2. This CDR3 is 18 amino acids long. V lost 0 bases and J lost 0; bases outside the gene matches: 9. Looked up from germline, CDR1 is SGHAT and CDR2 is FQNNGV. The CDR3 DNA reads TGTGCCAGCAGCTTAGAATTTACTAGCGCCCCTAGCACAGATACGCAGTATTTT. It translates to CASSLEFTSAPSTDTQYF.

This clonotype was seen a few times. The chain links TRBV20-1 to TRBJ2-6; no definite D call. Trimming left V 5 bases short and J 2 bases short, with 10 bases between. CDR1 is DFQATT, CDR2 SNEGSKA, per germline (reference sequence). The CDR3 loop spans 14 amino acids. The CDR3 loop is CSARPLTGANVLTF. DNA of the CDR3: TGCAGTGCTCGACCCCTTACTGGGGCCAACGTCCTGACTTTC.

Turning to this clonotype: Sequence at one end of the junction differs from germline and may be a read error. The chain uses TRBV6-4 and TRBJ2-2; TRBD2 is a possible D gene (6 bases). This CDR3 comprises 15 residues. CDR1 and CDR2 (germline): MRHNA, SNTAGT. CDR3 in amino acids: CVSSDSLGGTGELFF. The CDR3 nucleotides are TGTGTCAGCAGTGACTCTTTGGGGGGCACCGGGGAGCTGTTTTTT.

This clonotype has at least ten counts. The gene calls are TRBV7-9 and TRBJ1-1, with a tentative D call TRBD1 (5 bases). Germline lookup yields CDR1 SEHNR and CDR2 FQNEAQ (reference sequence). The CDR3 sequence is 15 residues long. V lost 8 bases and J lost 0, with 16 bases in between. The CDR3: CASGKRGNMNTEAFF. CDR3 nucleotide sequence: TGTGCCAGCGGGAAGAGGGGCAACATGAACACTGAAGCTTTCTTT. Based on the CDR3 plus reference TRBV7-9 and TRBJ1-1, the full variable domain is DTGVSQNPRHKITKRGQNVTFRCDPISEHNRLYWYRQTLGQGPEFLTYFQNEAQLEKSRLLSDRFSAERPKGSFSTLEIQRTEQGDSAMYLCASGKRGNMNTEAFFGQGTRLTVV.

V and J are TRBV20-1 and TRBJ2-1; TRBD2 matches at 10 bases. Trimming cost V 3 bases and J 3 bases; bases outside gene matches: 5. The CDR3 totals 15 residues. From germline, CDR1 is DFQATT and CDR2 SNEGSKA (reference sequence). CDR3 protein: CSASRLAGDYNEQFF. CDR3 bases: TGCAGTGCTAGCCGGCTAGCGGGAGACTACAATGAGCAGTTCTTC.

There are many counts of this clonotype. The CDR3 reads CSARGLAGESSSNEQFF. CDR3 sequence (DNA): TGCAGCGCTAGGGGACTAGCGGGAGAGTCTTCTTCCAATGAGCAGTTCTTC. The chain uses TRBV29-1 and TRBJ2-1, with TRBD2 matching 14 bases. CDR3 length equals 17 residues. In germline, CDR1 is SQVTM, CDR2 ANQGSEA. The trim removed 7 bases at V and 6 bases at J, leaving 14 bases unmatched.

In its sample, this clonotype was seen a few times. The V and J genes are TRBV5-1 and TRBJ1-2, with D perhaps TRBD1 (5 bases). Deletions cut 4 bases from V and 4 bases from J, with 14 bases between. This CDR3 contains 14 residues. The germline CDR1 and CDR2 sequences are SGHRS and YFSETQ. CDR3 in amino acids: CASSPTRDVYGYTF. CDR3 nucleotide sequence: TGCGCCAGCAGCCCTACCCGGGACGTCTATGGCTACACCTTC.

This chain uses TRBV3-1 with TRBJ2-2, with 7 nucleotides matching TRBD2. CDR1 is LGHDT, CDR2 YNNKEL, per germline (reference sequence). Trimming took 1 base from V and 7 from J; bases not matched to a gene: 9. CDR3 length: 16 amino acids. The CDR3 coding sequence is TGTGCCAGCAGCCAAGGGCCGGGAGGCTACGGCGGGGAGCTGTTTTTT. Protein product: CASSQGPGGYGGELFF.

Note on this clonotype: A much larger clone lies one base from this, so it may be a read error. The V and J genes are TRBV20-1 and TRBJ2-7; tentative D call: TRBD1 (6 bases). Germline V gives CDR1 DFQATT, CDR2 SNEGSKA (reference sequence). The CDR3 contains 14 residues. Trimming shortened V by 0 bases and J by 6 bases, and 15 bases separated the two germline ends. In DNA form, the CDR3 reads TGCAGTGCTAGAGAGGCACACAGGGCCTCCGAGCAGTACTTC. Protein: CSAREAHRASEQYF.

The rearrangement links TRBV5-1 to TRBJ2-7; D uncertain. The germline V gene encodes CDR1 SGHRS and CDR2 YFSETQ. The CDR3 sequence is 11 residues long. The V end lost 6 bases, the J end lost 6 bases, and 10 bases lay between the germline ends. The CDR3 sequence: CASTSDVEQYF. The CDR3 coding sequence is TGCGCCAGCACTTCGGACGTCGAGCAGTACTTC.

At least ten counts were recorded for this clonotype. The chain employs TRBV2 and TRBJ2-1, with 7 bases aligning to TRBD2. The ends lost 2 bases at V and 2 bases at J; junction bases unmatched: 12. The CDR3 length is 18 residues. Per the germline V gene, CDR1 is SNHLY and CDR2 is FYNNEI. DNA of the CDR3: TGTGCCAGCAGTGAATTAGATATACGGCTAGCGGCCTACAATGAGCAGTTCTTC. As protein: CASSELDIRLAAYNEQFF.

The V call is TRBV4-1, the J call TRBJ1-1; D unresolved. V was shortened by 3 bases and J by 4 bases, with 12 bases between the two germline ends. Germline V gene data show CDR1 as MGHRA and CDR2 as YSYEKL. This CDR3 contains 14 residues. CDR3 sequence: CASSHLTAGTEAFF. In nucleotides, the CDR3 is TGCGCCAGCAGCCACTTAACAGCGGGCACTGAAGCTTTCTTT.

There are a few counts of this clonotype. This sequence joins TRBV7-2 and TRBJ2-1; 11 bases map to TRBD2. Germline V CDR1 and CDR2: SGHTA, FQGNSA. Trimming removed 2 bases from V and 9 bases from J; junction bases left unmatched: 6. The CDR3 covers 15 residues. For the CDR3, the DNA is TGTGCCAGCAGCTTATTGACTAGCGGGATCGGTGAGCAGTTCTTC. This gives the protein CASSLLTSGIGEQFF.

This chain uses TRBV16 with TRBJ2-1; TRBD2 is a possible D gene (7 bases). The CDR3 has 13 amino acids. CDR1 and CDR2 from the germline V gene are KGHSY and FQNENV. Trimming took off 1 base at V and 10 bases at J, with 11 bases between the two ends. CDR3 in amino acids: CASSQWGGTEQFF. CDR3 in DNA: TGTGCCAGCAGCCAATGGGGAGGGACAGAGCAGTTCTTC.

This clonotype turned up a few times. V usage is TRBV12-3 or TRBV12-4 and J usage is TRBJ2-1, with 7 bases aligning to TRBD1. V trimming: 3 bases; J trimming: 7 bases; junction bases outside the gene matches: 9. CDR3 length equals 15 residues. The CDR3 protein is CASSFDAGGENEQFF. CDR3 sequence (DNA): TGTGCCAGCAGTTTTGACGCAGGGGGAGAGAATGAGCAGTTCTTC.